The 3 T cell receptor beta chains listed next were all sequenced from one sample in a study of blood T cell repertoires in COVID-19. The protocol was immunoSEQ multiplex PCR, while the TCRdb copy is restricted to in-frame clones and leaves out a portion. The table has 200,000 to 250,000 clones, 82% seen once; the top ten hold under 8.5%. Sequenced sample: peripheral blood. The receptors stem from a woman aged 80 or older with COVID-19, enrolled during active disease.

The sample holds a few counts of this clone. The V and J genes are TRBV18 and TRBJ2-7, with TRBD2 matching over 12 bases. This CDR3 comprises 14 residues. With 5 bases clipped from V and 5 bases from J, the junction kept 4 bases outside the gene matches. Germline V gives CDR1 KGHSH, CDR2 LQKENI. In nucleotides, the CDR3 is TGTGCCAGCTCAAAGACTAGCGGGAGCCACGAGCAGTACTTC. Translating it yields CASSKTSGSHEQYF.

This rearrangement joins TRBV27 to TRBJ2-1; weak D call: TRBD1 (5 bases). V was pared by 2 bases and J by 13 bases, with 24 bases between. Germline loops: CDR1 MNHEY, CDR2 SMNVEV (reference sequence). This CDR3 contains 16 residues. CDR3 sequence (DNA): TGTGCCAGCAGTTTAGGGGCTTATCTGGGCTTTGCTGGCCAGTTCTTC. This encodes CASSLGAYLGFAGQFF.

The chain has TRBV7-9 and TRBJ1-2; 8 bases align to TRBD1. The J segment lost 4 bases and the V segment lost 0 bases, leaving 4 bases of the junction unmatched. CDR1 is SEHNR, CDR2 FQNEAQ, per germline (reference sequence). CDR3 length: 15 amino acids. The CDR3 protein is CASSLAGQGGYGYTF. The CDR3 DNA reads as TGTGCCAGCAGCTTAGCCGGACAGGGAGGCTATGGCTACACCTTC.